There are many counts of the clone carrying this TCR beta chain. V shed 5 bases and J shed 7 bases, with 9 bases lying between them. Germline loops: CDR1 MNHEY, CDR2 SMNVEV (reference sequence). The CDR3 length is 13 residues. This entry is derived from a study of low-dose radiotherapy and immunotherapy resistance in tumors. About the study: The patients were given nivolumab 240 mg every two weeks and ipilimumab 1 mg/kg every six weeks, through an intravenous route.

Covering alpha and beta chains, TRAV- and TRBV-specific primers were used for the first-strand cDNA. A roughly 20-cycle PCR with a constant-region primer and V-primer adapter amplified TCRs. TCRdb passed the reads through MiXCR, listing each CDR3 protein once. The sample has around 65,000 distinct CDR3 sequences, less than 30% seen once. The time point denotes: before trial treatment. Along with nivolumab and ipilimumab, donors received aspirin, low-dose cyclophosphamide and low-dose radiotherapy. This chain connects TRBV27 to TRBJ1-6; D gene ambiguous. Source: PBMCs, taken before treatment. This sequence originates from a male donor with rectosigmoid adenocarcinoma. CDR3 DNA sequence: TGTGCCAGCAGTCCCCCCTTCAATTCACCCCTCCACTTT. Translating gives CASSPPFNSPLHF.